The sequence of this T cell receptor (beta chain) was determined in a study of regulatory T cells in long-lasting Graves disease. Regarding the study as a whole: A greater number of public clonotypes (approximately 2,700) was shared by persistent patients than by new patients (approximately 910).

Time point specified: persistent/refractory GD, antithyroid drugs over 5 years with positive TRAb. The TCR library used RNA extracted from PBMCs. The CDR3 loop spans 13 amino acids. V was shortened by 4 bases and J by 3 bases, with 10 bases between the two germline ends. Germline V gene data show CDR1 as SGHNT and CDR2 as YENEEA. This clonotype was detected only a few times. Its antigen remains unidentified. CDR3 regions were amplified by Arm-PCR using iRepertoire HTBI primers to build TCR beta libraries. TCRdb processed the multiplex PCR reads anew with MiXCR; each CDR3 protein has one entry. The sample lists approximately 690,000 distinct CDR3 sequences, around 32% occurring once.

This clonotype was sampled from a female donor with Graves disease. The chain employs TRBV11-3 and TRBJ2-7; weak D call: TRBD1 (5 bases). The sample in question was peripheral blood mononuclear cells (PBMCs), obtained when the disease was refractory, from a patient treated with antithyroid drugs. CDR3 sequence reads: CASSYRRGYEQYF. CDR3 sequence (DNA): TGTGCCAGCAGCTACCGAAGGGGCTACGAGCAGTACTTC.